This entry concerns a single TCR beta chain. This entry comes from a study of shared T cell receptors in the human thymus. The repertoire was sequenced with immunoSEQ multiplex PCR; TCRdb's copy has only in-frame clones and lacks some. In the table there are over 450,000 clones, 78% of which are singletons. Per the germline V gene, CDR1 is LGHNA and CDR2 is YSLEER. This CDR3 has 19 amino acids. The germline V and J ends were trimmed by 1 base and 0 bases, with 18 bases remaining between them. This sample was also put to use in a study of human thymus T cells. From that paper: Resections that were taken during corrective heart surgery supplied the thymus tissue. Highly overlapping thymic repertoires among unrelated individuals were reported in related research.

Sequences were obtained from thymocytes. The V call is TRBV4-3, the J call TRBJ2-2, with D hard to call. This clonotype was sampled from a boy under two years old with a congenital heart defect. The CDR3: CASSQVRYFPSANTGELFF. The CDR3 DNA sequence: TGCGCCAGCAGCCAAGTCCGCTATTTCCCCTCCGCGAACACCGGGGAGCTGTTTTTT.